Listed below are T cell receptor beta chains from one sample, sequenced in a study of T cell responses to AZD1222 COVID-19 vaccine. Only in-frame clones appear in the TCRdb table, and some are missing; sequencing was by immunoSEQ multiplex PCR. This sample yields 130,000 or so clones, of which approximately 91% are seen a single time; more than 1% belongs to the top ten. The sample consisted of peripheral blood, taken 28 days after the second AZD1222 dose. The receptors were sampled from an adult who received the AZD1222 COVID-19 vaccine. Each CDR3 is given with its conserved first and last residue. A D gene is named only where the DNA matches it firmly. Some rows have no size entry. The others give once, few or many, or a class for an expanded clone.

CDR3nt: TGTGCCAGCCTCCCGGGTTTTCGAAATGGGACCTACGAGCAGTACTTC
CDR3aa: CASLPGFRNGTYEQYF
j_gene: TRBJ2-7
v_gene: TRBV14
d_gene: -
abundance: -

CDR3nt: TGTGCCAGCAGTTTATCCGTGACTAGCGGTTCTCTGTACTTC
CDR3aa: CASSLSVTSGSLYF
j_gene: TRBJ2-7
v_gene: TRBV27
d_gene: TRBD2
abundance: -

CDR3nt: TGTGCCAGCAGTTACTCACAGGGGGCGTTTGAAGCTTTCTTT
CDR3aa: CASSYSQGAFEAFF
j_gene: TRBJ1-1
v_gene: TRBV6-6
d_gene: TRBD1
abundance: -

CDR3nt: TGCAGCGTTGAACCAGGGGCTGAAGCTTTCTTT
CDR3aa: CSVEPGAEAFF
j_gene: TRBJ1-1
v_gene: TRBV29-1
d_gene: -
abundance: -

CDR3nt: TGTGCCATCAGGCGGGATAGCGGAGCCTACGCCTACAATGAGCAGTTCTTC
CDR3aa: CAIRRDSGAYAYNEQFF
j_gene: TRBJ2-1
v_gene: TRBV10-3
d_gene: -
abundance: -

CDR3nt: TGCGCCAGCAGCTTGGACAGGGCCGATGAAAAACTGTTTTTT
CDR3aa: CASSLDRADEKLFF
j_gene: TRBJ1-4
v_gene: TRBV5-1
d_gene: -
abundance: -

CDR3nt: TGTGCCAGTCTTCTCGACCTAGGCCAAGAGACCCAGTACTTC
CDR3aa: CASLLDLGQETQYF
j_gene: TRBJ2-5
v_gene: TRBV2
d_gene: -
abundance: -

CDR3nt: TGTGCCAGCAGCTTCGGGACAGGGCGATATGGCAATCAGCCCCAGCATTTT
CDR3aa: CASSFGTGRYGNQPQHF
j_gene: TRBJ1-5
v_gene: TRBV5-4
d_gene: TRBD1
abundance: once

CDR3nt: TGTGCCAGCAGACAACCGGGCAGCTATGGCTACACCTTC
CDR3aa: CASRQPGSYGYTF
j_gene: TRBJ1-2
v_gene: TRBV6-5
d_gene: -
abundance: -

CDR3nt: TGTGCCAGCTCACCAGGGGGTAGGGTTGAAGCTTTCTTT
CDR3aa: CASSPGGRVEAFF
j_gene: TRBJ1-1
v_gene: TRBV18
d_gene: -
abundance: -

CDR3nt: TGTGCCAGCAGCTTGGGGACAGGGGTCTACGAGCAGTACTTC
CDR3aa: CASSLGTGVYEQYF
j_gene: TRBJ2-7
v_gene: TRBV5-6
d_gene: TRBD1
abundance: once

CDR3nt: TGTGCCAGCAGCTTAGTGGGGGGGCTGTTAAATCAGCCCCAGCATTTT
CDR3aa: CASSLVGGLLNQPQHF
j_gene: TRBJ1-5
v_gene: TRBV7-8
d_gene: -
abundance: -

CDR3nt: TGTGCCAGCAGCCCCCCCGCCTCCTACGAGCAGTACTTC
CDR3aa: CASSPPASYEQYF
j_gene: TRBJ2-7
v_gene: TRBV9
d_gene: -
abundance: -

CDR3nt: TGTGCCAGCAGCCCCGGGGCGGGAGGTGCCTACAATGAGCAGTTCTTC
CDR3aa: CASSPGAGGAYNEQFF
j_gene: TRBJ2-1
v_gene: TRBV4-2
d_gene: TRBD2
abundance: -

CDR3nt: TGTGCCAGCAGTGAAGCCCGGACAGGATATAATTCACCCCTCCACTTT
CDR3aa: CASSEARTGYNSPLHF
j_gene: TRBJ1-6
v_gene: TRBV2
d_gene: TRBD1
abundance: -

CDR3nt: TGTGCCATCAGTGAGCTTGGGGGAAGCTCCTACAATGAGCAGTTCTTC
CDR3aa: CAISELGGSSYNEQFF
j_gene: TRBJ2-1
v_gene: TRBV10-3
d_gene: -
abundance: -

CDR3nt: TGTGCCAGCAGCTCCCTACTGGGGACCCAGTACTTC
CDR3aa: CASSSLLGTQYF
j_gene: TRBJ2-5
v_gene: TRBV7-9
d_gene: -
abundance: -

CDR3nt: TGTGCCAGCAGTGCCCTTAATCAGCCCCAGCATTTT
CDR3aa: CASSALNQPQHF
j_gene: TRBJ1-5
v_gene: TRBV28
d_gene: -
abundance: once

CDR3nt: TGTGCCAGCACCGGGACAAGACTCTTTGGCTACACCTTC
CDR3aa: CASTGTRLFGYTF
j_gene: TRBJ1-2
v_gene: TRBV28
d_gene: -
abundance: -

CDR3nt: TGTGCCAGCTCACCTGTAAGCGGATCTGGAAACACCATATATTTT
CDR3aa: CASSPVSGSGNTIYF
j_gene: TRBJ1-3
v_gene: TRBV18
d_gene: -
abundance: -

CDR3nt: TGTGCCAGCAGCTTAAAGGGAGGATGGTCCGGGGAGCTGTTTTTT
CDR3aa: CASSLKGGWSGELFF
j_gene: TRBJ2-2
v_gene: TRBV5-8
d_gene: -
abundance: -

CDR3nt: TGTGCCAGGCGGCTAGCGGGAACGCTCTTC
CDR3aa: CARRLAGTLF
j_gene: TRBJ2-1
v_gene: TRBV19
d_gene: TRBD2
abundance: -

CDR3nt: TGTGCCAGCAGCCAAGCCCGACAGGGGAATCAGCCCCAGCATTTT
CDR3aa: CASSQARQGNQPQHF
j_gene: TRBJ1-5
v_gene: TRBV3-1/TRBV3-2
d_gene: TRBD1
abundance: -

CDR3nt: TGTGCCAGCAGTTCCTCCATAGCGGGAGTGCTCCAGGGCACAGATACGCAGTATTTT
CDR3aa: CASSSSIAGVLQGTDTQYF
j_gene: TRBJ2-3
v_gene: TRBV27
d_gene: TRBD2
abundance: -

CDR3nt: TGTGCCAGCAGCTTAATTATGGGCGGGGAGCTGTTTTTT
CDR3aa: CASSLIMGGELFF
j_gene: TRBJ2-2
v_gene: TRBV7-3
d_gene: -
abundance: -

CDR3nt: TGTGCCACCGGTGGCAGGGCGCAGTACGAGCAGTACTTC
CDR3aa: CATGGRAQYEQYF
j_gene: TRBJ2-7
v_gene: TRBV7-8
d_gene: -
abundance: -

CDR3nt: TGTGCCATCAGTGAGTCGCCAGGGGAAGCTTTCTTT
CDR3aa: CAISESPGEAFF
j_gene: TRBJ1-1
v_gene: TRBV10-3
d_gene: -
abundance: -

CDR3nt: TGTGCCAGCAGCTTAGCCAGCAACCAAGAGACCCAGTACTTC
CDR3aa: CASSLASNQETQYF
j_gene: TRBJ2-5
v_gene: TRBV7-9
d_gene: -
abundance: few

CDR3nt: TGTGCCAGCAGCTTAGTGGGGAAGGGCCAGCCCCAGCATTTT
CDR3aa: CASSLVGKGQPQHF
j_gene: TRBJ1-5
v_gene: TRBV11-2
d_gene: -
abundance: -

CDR3nt: TGTGCCAGCAGCCAAGATGGAAGGGGTTGGGACACTGAAGCTTTCTTT
CDR3aa: CASSQDGRGWDTEAFF
j_gene: TRBJ1-1
v_gene: TRBV14
d_gene: -
abundance: -

CDR3nt: TGCGCCAGCAGCTCTCGGACTAGTAGCGACGAGCAGTACTTC
CDR3aa: CASSSRTSSDEQYF
j_gene: TRBJ2-7
v_gene: TRBV5-1
d_gene: TRBD2
abundance: -

CDR3nt: TGTGCCAGCAGCCAAGTTTCAGAGAGCGGGAGGTCAATTCCTTGGAGCTCCTACGAGCAGTACTTC
CDR3aa: CASSQVSESGRSIPWSSYEQYF
j_gene: TRBJ2-7
v_gene: TRBV4-2
d_gene: TRBD2
abundance: once

CDR3nt: TGTGCCAGCAGTTCCAAACGCGGGGGACGCACAGATACGCAGTATTTT
CDR3aa: CASSSKRGGRTDTQYF
j_gene: TRBJ2-3
v_gene: TRBV6-5
d_gene: TRBD2
abundance: -

CDR3nt: TGTGCTAGTGGTTTGGGACACTCTGGGGCCAACGTCCTGACTTTC
CDR3aa: CASGLGHSGANVLTF
j_gene: TRBJ2-6
v_gene: TRBV12-5
d_gene: -
abundance: -

CDR3nt: TGTGCCAGCAGCTTGGCGGGCGACCACAATGAGCAGTTCTTC
CDR3aa: CASSLAGDHNEQFF
j_gene: TRBJ2-1
v_gene: TRBV5-4
d_gene: -
abundance: once

CDR3nt: TGTGCCAGCAGCTTAGAGGGAGGGTGGGCTGGTACGCAGTATTTT
CDR3aa: CASSLEGGWAGTQYF
j_gene: TRBJ2-3
v_gene: TRBV7-9
d_gene: TRBD2
abundance: -

CDR3nt: TGTGCCAGCAGTCATCCATACCCGCAGTATTTT
CDR3aa: CASSHPYPQYF
j_gene: TRBJ2-3
v_gene: TRBV12-3/TRBV12-4
d_gene: -
abundance: -

CDR3nt: TGTGCCAGCAGCTTATCACCAGGGGGCACTGAAGCTTTCTTT
CDR3aa: CASSLSPGGTEAFF
j_gene: TRBJ1-1
v_gene: TRBV5-5
d_gene: TRBD1
abundance: -

CDR3nt: TGTGCCAGCAGCATAGCGGGACGGCAGGCAGATACGCAGTATTTT
CDR3aa: CASSIAGRQADTQYF
j_gene: TRBJ2-3
v_gene: TRBV5-4
d_gene: TRBD2
abundance: -

CDR3nt: TGTGCCAGCAGCCCTTGGACAGGCAACCAAGAGACCCAGTACTTC
CDR3aa: CASSPWTGNQETQYF
j_gene: TRBJ2-5
v_gene: TRBV3-1/TRBV3-2
d_gene: TRBD1
abundance: -

CDR3nt: TGTGCCAGCAGCCACGGACAGGGATACGAGCAGTACTTC
CDR3aa: CASSHGQGYEQYF
j_gene: TRBJ2-7
v_gene: TRBV3-1/TRBV3-2
d_gene: TRBD1
abundance: -

CDR3nt: TGTGCCAGTAGTGGGCGACGAGAGACCCAGTACTTC
CDR3aa: CASSGRRETQYF
j_gene: TRBJ2-5
v_gene: TRBV19
d_gene: -
abundance: once

CDR3nt: TGTGCCATCAGGGGGACAGGGGGTGACTATGGCTACACCTTC
CDR3aa: CAIRGTGGDYGYTF
j_gene: TRBJ1-2
v_gene: TRBV10-3
d_gene: TRBD1
abundance: -

CDR3nt: TGTGCCAGCAGCCAAGAGGGTTGGCGCGAGCAGTTCTTC
CDR3aa: CASSQEGWREQFF
j_gene: TRBJ2-1
v_gene: TRBV7-9
d_gene: -
abundance: -

CDR3nt: TGTGCCAGCAGCCATCTCCCAGACTTGATGAACACTGAAGCTTTCTTT
CDR3aa: CASSHLPDLMNTEAFF
j_gene: TRBJ1-1
v_gene: TRBV14
d_gene: -
abundance: -

CDR3nt: TGCGCCAGCAGCCCTGGACCTTCGAACACTGAAGCTTTCTTT
CDR3aa: CASSPGPSNTEAFF
j_gene: TRBJ1-1
v_gene: TRBV5-1
d_gene: -
abundance: -

CDR3nt: TGTGCCAGCAGTTTGGCGGGAGGGTACGACGATGCGTTCTTC
CDR3aa: CASSLAGGYDDAFF
j_gene: TRBJ2-1
v_gene: TRBV28
d_gene: TRBD2
abundance: -

CDR3nt: TGCGCCAGCAGTCAATCGCCCCGGACAGGGGTTTACAATGAGCAGTTCTTC
CDR3aa: CASSQSPRTGVYNEQFF
j_gene: TRBJ2-1
v_gene: TRBV23-1
d_gene: TRBD1
abundance: -

CDR3nt: TGTGCCAGCAGCGAAAACCGGGACAGGGGGCGAGGGCAGTACTTC
CDR3aa: CASSENRDRGRGQYF
j_gene: TRBJ2-7
v_gene: TRBV5-5
d_gene: TRBD1
abundance: -

CDR3nt: TGTGCCAGTAGTATCCTGATAGCCGAAAGCTCCTACAATGAGCAGTTCTTC
CDR3aa: CASSILIAESSYNEQFF
j_gene: TRBJ2-1
v_gene: TRBV19
d_gene: -
abundance: -

CDR3nt: TGTGCCAGCAGCTTGGTAGCTAGCGGGAGGTACGAGCAGTACTTC
CDR3aa: CASSLVASGRYEQYF
j_gene: TRBJ2-7
v_gene: TRBV5-5
d_gene: TRBD2
abundance: -

CDR3nt: TGTGCCAGTAGTATAGATCGTCCCTGGATTCATGGCTACACCTTC
CDR3aa: CASSIDRPWIHGYTF
j_gene: TRBJ1-2
v_gene: TRBV19
d_gene: -
abundance: -

CDR3nt: TGTGCCAGCAGTTTACTGGGCTCAACTAATGAAAAACTGTTTTTT
CDR3aa: CASSLLGSTNEKLFF
j_gene: TRBJ1-4
v_gene: TRBV27
d_gene: -
abundance: -

CDR3nt: TGCGCCAGCAGCTTTACAGGGAATGAGGAGACCCAGTACTTC
CDR3aa: CASSFTGNEETQYF
j_gene: TRBJ2-5
v_gene: TRBV5-1
d_gene: -
abundance: -

CDR3nt: TGTGCCAGCAGCCCCCGGACAGGGGTGCAGAAGGCCATTACGCAGTATTTT
CDR3aa: CASSPRTGVQKAITQYF
j_gene: TRBJ2-3
v_gene: TRBV7-8
d_gene: TRBD1
abundance: once

CDR3nt: TGTGCCAGCAGTGCCGACAGGGTCGGAGCACCCCTCCACTTT
CDR3aa: CASSADRVGAPLHF
j_gene: TRBJ1-6
v_gene: TRBV28
d_gene: TRBD1
abundance: -

CDR3nt: TGTGCCAGCAGCCAACGAATATATTTACGGGACAGGGGGCTTAACTATGGCTACACCTTC
CDR3aa: CASSQRIYLRDRGLNYGYTF
j_gene: TRBJ1-2
v_gene: TRBV14
d_gene: TRBD1
abundance: -

CDR3nt: TGTGCCAGAAGCCCCCAGGGCAAAGATAGCAATCAGCCCCAGCATTTT
CDR3aa: CARSPQGKDSNQPQHF
j_gene: TRBJ1-5
v_gene: TRBV7-5
d_gene: -
abundance: -

CDR3nt: TGTGCCAGCAGCCCCCGGGTCCAAAACTATGGCTACACCTTC
CDR3aa: CASSPRVQNYGYTF
j_gene: TRBJ1-2
v_gene: TRBV7-9
d_gene: -
abundance: -

CDR3nt: TGTGCCAGCAGTGAATTTTTGGCAGAAGCCTACGAGCAGTACTTC
CDR3aa: CASSEFLAEAYEQYF
j_gene: TRBJ2-7
v_gene: TRBV6-1
d_gene: -
abundance: -